Listed below are T cell receptor beta chains from one sample, sequenced in a study of response to subunit inactivated influenza vaccine. Via MiXCR, TCRdb re-called the RT-PCR reads, giving one row per CDR3 protein. The sample holds roughly 170,000 distinct CDR3 sequences, around 9% seen once. The sequencing here drew on non-naive T cells sorted from PBMCs, taken on the day of vaccination. Source of these receptors: a man aged 50-60 years who received an inactivated influenza vaccine. The CDR3 runs from the conserved cysteine through the conserved F or W. The D gene is left open where the match is weak. Clone size is stated in some rows and not others, as once, few, many or a class when expanded.

v_gene,d_gene,len,abundance,j_gene,CDR3aa,CDR3nt
TRBV29-1,.,11,many,TRBJ1-3,CGTGAGNTIYF,TGCGGTACGGGAGCTGGAAACACCATATATTTT
TRBV20-1,.,10,.,TRBJ2-7,CSASGYEQYF,TGCAGTGCTAGCGGTTACGAGCAGTACTTC
TRBV18,.,13,many,TRBJ2-5,CASSPWGFETQYF,TGTGCCAGCTCCCCTTGGGGCTTCGAGACCCAGTACTTC
TRBV2,.,14,few,TRBJ2-7,CATTPRQRVYEQYF,TGTGCCACTACTCCCCGCCAACGGGTCTACGAGCAGTACTTC
TRBV29-1,.,13,few,TRBJ1-5,CSVEMGGGQPQHF,TGCAGCGTTGAAATGGGGGGGGGTCAGCCCCAGCATTTT
TRBV18,.,16,.,TRBJ2-6,CASSPPWSSGANVLTF,TGTGCCAGCTCACCACCGTGGTCGTCTGGGGCCAACGTCCTGACTTTC
TRBV18,.,14,many,TRBJ1-2,CASSLTGQSYGYTF,TGTGCCAGCTCCCTCACCGGACAGTCCTATGGCTACACCTTC
TRBV19,.,14,many,TRBJ2-3,CASSRDFRTDTQYF,TGTGCCAGTAGTCGGGACTTCCGCACAGATACGCAGTATTTT
TRBV29-1,TRBD1,13,many,TRBJ2-5,CSVGQGRGETQYF,TGCAGCGTTGGACAGGGGAGAGGAGAGACCCAGTACTTC
TRBV14,.,13,many,TRBJ2-1,CASSLGWVNEQFF,TGTGCCAGCAGCCTAGGGTGGGTGAATGAGCAGTTCTTC
TRBV10-3,.,13,few,TRBJ2-7,CAISEASYYEQYF,TGTGCCATCAGTGAGGCTTCCTACTACGAGCAGTACTTC
TRBV3-1,.,13,few,TRBJ1-2,CASSQIQGSSYTF,TGTGCCAGCAGCCAAATCCAGGGGAGCAGCTACACCTTC
TRBV29-1,.,14,.,TRBJ2-2,CSVSGTLNTGELFF,TGCAGCGTTTCCGGGACTTTGAACACCGGGGAGCTGTTTTTT
TRBV7-9,TRBD1,13,.,TRBJ2-1,CASSNRGQNEQFF,TGTGCCAGCAGCAACAGGGGGCAGAATGAGCAGTTCTTC
TRBV7-2,.,15,few,TRBJ2-2,CASSLAIRNTGELFF,TGTGCCAGCAGCTTAGCGATCAGGAACACCGGGGAGCTGTTTTTT
TRBV7-9,TRBD2,15,.,TRBJ2-7,CASSLAAGLGYEQYF,TGTGCCAGCAGCTTAGCGGCGGGACTAGGCTACGAGCAGTACTTC